This T cell receptor beta chain was sequenced during a study of cytomegalovirus exposure and HLA in healthy donors. Study as a whole: In an earlier analysis, 90 million to 130 million unique TCR beta sequences were found from 150 million to 200 million T cells.

Study results and limitations: Among CMV-associated TCR beta chains, most appeared HLA-restricted in a later analysis. A highly shared variant cluster was judged a likely technical artifact.

A note on this clone: What it binds is not known.

13 Jbeta primers and 60 Vbeta primers were used for the PCR. Method: immunoSEQ multiplex PCR; TCRdb's copy keeps in-frame clones and lacks some. The sample has about 110,000 clones, approximately 70% seen once. The V end was cut by 7 bases, the J end by 8 bases, with 20 bases between. From germline, CDR1 is GTSNPN and CDR2 SVGIG (reference sequence). The CDR3 has 14 amino acids. The material sequenced was PBMCs. This TCR was recovered from a man aged 25 to 40 in good health and CMV-seronegative. The chain recombines TRBV30 with TRBJ1-4; D may be TRBD1 (6 bases). The CDR3 DNA reads as TGTGCCTTGGCGGCTTTGACAGGCGGGGAAAAACTGTTTTTT. Amino acids: CALAALTGGEKLFF.